This is a list of T cell receptor beta chains from one sample in a study of T cells in Graves' hyperthyroidism and ophthalmopathy. MiXCR was run by TCRdb on the multiplex PCR reads, yielding one entry per CDR3 protein. Of a few hundred thousand distinct CDR3 sequences detected, around 46% appear once; the ten largest clones hold nearly 8.5%. Input material: peripheral blood or thyroid tissue (not recorded which). These receptors all come from a woman between 18 and 29 years old with Graves' hyperthyroidism. Each CDR3 is given with its conserved first and last residue. D genes are given only for firm matches. A row's size may be missing; if present it is once, few, many or a size class.

TRBV29-1,.,TRBJ1-3,.,TGCAGCGTTGGGGAGGGGTTCTCTGGAAACACCATATATTTT,CSVGEGFSGNTIYF
TRBV7-9,.,TRBJ2-7,.,TGTGCCAGCAGCCGCAGACTAGCCTACGAGCAGTACTTC,CASSRRLAYEQYF
TRBV14,.,TRBJ2-7,.,TGTGCCAGCAGCCTCCCGGGGGAAGAGCAGTACTTC,CASSLPGEEQYF
TRBV9,.,TRBJ2-6,.,TGTGCCAGCAGCGAGGGATGGTCTGGGGCCAACGTCCTGACTTTC,CASSEGWSGANVLTF
TRBV10-3,TRBD2,TRBJ2-2,few,TGTGCCATCGGGACTAGCTCGAACACCGGGGAGCTGTTTTTT,CAIGTSSNTGELFF
TRBV2,.,TRBJ1-2,once,TGTGCCAGCAGTGCAACAGGGACCTATGGCTACGCCTTC,CASSATGTYGYAF
TRBV7-8,.,TRBJ2-7,.,TGCGCCAGCAGCCTCCTACTCGGGGGCGTCCCAAACCACGAGCAGTACTTC,CASSLLLGGVPNHEQYF
TRBV7-2,.,TRBJ2-7,.,TGTGCCAGCAGCTTCCCCAGATCCGCCCGGCTAGCATGGGAGCAGTACTTC,CASSFPRSARLAWEQYF
TRBV29-1,.,TRBJ2-1,.,TGCAGCGTCGCCCCGACAGGAGCCTACAATGAGCAGTTCTTC,CSVAPTGAYNEQFF
TRBV2,.,TRBJ1-2,many,TGTGCCAGCAGTGGACTCTATGGCTACACCTTC,CASSGLYGYTF
TRBV15,TRBD1,TRBJ1-2,.,TGTGCCACCAGCAGAGAAGCAGGGACAGCCGACCTAGGCTACACCTTC,CATSREAGTADLGYTF
TRBV7-2,.,TRBJ2-5,once,TGTGCCAGCAGCCATCATGGGGGAGGAGGGGAGACCCAGTACTTC,CASSHHGGGGETQYF